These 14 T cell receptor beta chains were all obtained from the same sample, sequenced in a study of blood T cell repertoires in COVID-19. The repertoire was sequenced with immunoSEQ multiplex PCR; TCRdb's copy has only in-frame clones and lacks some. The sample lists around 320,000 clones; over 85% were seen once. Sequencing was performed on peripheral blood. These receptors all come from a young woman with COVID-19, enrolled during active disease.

CDR3 in amino acids: CASTIGQGPNTEAFF. CDR3 bases: TGTGCCAGTACCATCGGACAGGGCCCGAACACTGAAGCTTTCTTT. The J gene is TRBJ1-1, the V gene TRBV19; 8 nucleotides align to TRBD1. V lost 7 bases and J lost 1; bases outside the gene matches: 8. The germline CDR1 and CDR2 sequences are LNHDA and SQIVND (reference sequence). This CDR3 has 15 residues.

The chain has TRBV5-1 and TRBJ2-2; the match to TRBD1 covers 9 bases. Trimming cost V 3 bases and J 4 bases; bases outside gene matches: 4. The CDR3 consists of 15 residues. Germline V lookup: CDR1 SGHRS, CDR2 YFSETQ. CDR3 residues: CASSSGQGFTGELFF. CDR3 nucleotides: TGCGCCAGCAGCTCAGGACAGGGGTTCACCGGGGAGCTGTTTTTT. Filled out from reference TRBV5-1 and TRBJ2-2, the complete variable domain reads KAGVTQTPRYLIKTRGQQVTLSCSPISGHRSVSWYQQTPGQGLQFLFEYFSETQRNKGNFPGRFSGRQFSNSRSEMNVSTLELGDSALYLCASSSGQGFTGELFFGEGSRLTVL.

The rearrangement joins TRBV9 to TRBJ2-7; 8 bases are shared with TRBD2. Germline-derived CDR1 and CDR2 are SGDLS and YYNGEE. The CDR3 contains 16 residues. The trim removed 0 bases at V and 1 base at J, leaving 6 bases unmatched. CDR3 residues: CASSVDGSGASYEQYF. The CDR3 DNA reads TGTGCCAGCAGCGTAGATGGTAGCGGGGCATCCTACGAGCAGTACTTC.

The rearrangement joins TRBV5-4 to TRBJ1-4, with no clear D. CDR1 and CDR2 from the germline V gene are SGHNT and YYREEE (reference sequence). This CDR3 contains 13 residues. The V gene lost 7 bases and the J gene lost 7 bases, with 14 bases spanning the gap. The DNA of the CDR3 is TGTGCCAGCCCGTCTGGAGTGGGTGAAAAACTGTTTTTT. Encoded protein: CASPSGVGEKLFF.

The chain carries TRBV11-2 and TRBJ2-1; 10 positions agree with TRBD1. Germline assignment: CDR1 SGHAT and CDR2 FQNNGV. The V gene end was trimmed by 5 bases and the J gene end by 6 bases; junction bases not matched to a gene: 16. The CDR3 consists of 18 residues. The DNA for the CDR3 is TGTGCCAGCAGCCCAACGCAGGCAAGACAGGGGGCTCGCAATGAGCAGTTCTTC. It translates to CASSPTQARQGARNEQFF. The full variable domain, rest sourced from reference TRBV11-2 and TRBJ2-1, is EAGVAQSPRYKIIEKRQSVAFWCNPISGHATLYWYQQILGQGPKLLIQFQNNGVVDDSQLPKDRFSAERLKGVDSTLKIQPAKLEDSAVYLCASSPTQARQGARNEQFFGPGTRLTVL.

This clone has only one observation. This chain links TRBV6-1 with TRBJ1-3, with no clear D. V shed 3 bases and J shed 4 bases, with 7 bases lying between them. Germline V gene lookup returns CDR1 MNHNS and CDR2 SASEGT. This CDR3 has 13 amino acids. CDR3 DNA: TGTGCCAGCAGTGACGGCAGGGGAAACACCATATATTTT. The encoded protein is CASSDGRGNTIYF.

The DNA of the CDR3 is TGCGCCAGCAGCCAGAGGCTCTCTGGAAACACCATATATTTT. Translated, it gives CASSQRLSGNTIYF. This chain connects TRBV4-1 to TRBJ1-3, with D uncertain. The CDR3 runs 14 residues. V was clipped by 3 bases and J by 0 bases, with 6 bases between them. Germline CDR1 is MGHRA and CDR2 is YSYEKL.

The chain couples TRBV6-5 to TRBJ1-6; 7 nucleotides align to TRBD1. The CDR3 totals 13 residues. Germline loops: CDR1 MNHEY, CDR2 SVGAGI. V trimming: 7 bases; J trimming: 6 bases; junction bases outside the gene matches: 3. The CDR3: CASTRDSNSPLHF. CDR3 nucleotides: TGTGCCAGCACCCGGGACAGTAATTCACCCCTCCACTTT.

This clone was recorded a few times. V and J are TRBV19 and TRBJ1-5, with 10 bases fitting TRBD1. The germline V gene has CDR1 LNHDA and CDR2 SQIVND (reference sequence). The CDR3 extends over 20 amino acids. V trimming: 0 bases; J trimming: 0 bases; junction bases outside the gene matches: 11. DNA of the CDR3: TGTGCCAGTAGTATAGATTCCGGGACAGGGGCGCTCTATAGCAATCAGCCCCAGCATTTT. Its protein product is CASSIDSGTGALYSNQPQHF.

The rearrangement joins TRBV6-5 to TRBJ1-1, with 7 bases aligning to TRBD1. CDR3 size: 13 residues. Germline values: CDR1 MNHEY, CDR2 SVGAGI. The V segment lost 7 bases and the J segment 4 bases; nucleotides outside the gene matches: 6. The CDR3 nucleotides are TGTGCCAGCAACAGGGGCGATGTCACTGAAGCTTTCTTT. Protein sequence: CASNRGDVTEAFF.

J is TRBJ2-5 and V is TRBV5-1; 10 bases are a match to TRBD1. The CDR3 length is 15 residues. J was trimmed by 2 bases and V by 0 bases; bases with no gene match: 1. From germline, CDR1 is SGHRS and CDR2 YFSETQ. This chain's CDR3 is CASSLVDRGQETQYF. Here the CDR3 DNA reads TGCGCCAGCAGCTTGGTGGACAGGGGGCAAGAGACCCAGTACTTC.

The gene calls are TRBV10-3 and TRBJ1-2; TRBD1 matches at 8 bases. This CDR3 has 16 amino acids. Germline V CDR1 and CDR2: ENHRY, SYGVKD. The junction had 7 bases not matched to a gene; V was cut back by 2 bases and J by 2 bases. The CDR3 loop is CAISENQGAFNYGYTF. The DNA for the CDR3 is TGTGCCATCAGTGAGAACCAGGGGGCTTTCAACTATGGCTACACCTTC.

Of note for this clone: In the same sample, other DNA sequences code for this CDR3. The CDR3 nucleotides read TGTGCCAGCTCACCTGGGACAGGGGATCAGCCCCAGCATTTT. Residues: CASSPGTGDQPQHF. V is TRBV18 and J is TRBJ1-5; 10 bases are shared with TRBD1. The length of the CDR3 is 14 residues. CDR1 KGHSH and CDR2 LQKENI come from the germline V gene. Unmatched junction bases numbered 1, after V lost 3 bases and J lost 5 bases.

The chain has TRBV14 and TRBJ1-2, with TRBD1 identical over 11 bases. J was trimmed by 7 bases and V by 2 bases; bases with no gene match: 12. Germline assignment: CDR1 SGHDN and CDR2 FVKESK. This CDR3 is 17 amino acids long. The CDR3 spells CASSQNFLTGTGGGYTF. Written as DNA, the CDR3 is TGTGCCAGCAGCCAAAATTTTCTCACCGGGACAGGGGGTGGCTACACCTTC.